A single sample is the source of the 16 T cell receptor beta chains below, sequenced in a study of long-term antiretroviral therapy in people with HIV. Survey-level immunoSEQ v3.0 assays were run. Clones were read by immunoSEQ multiplex PCR, and TCRdb kept only the in-frame ones, dropping some. Of over 25,000 clones listed, 80% to 90% were seen once; the top ten hold approximately 9.1%. The source material was unsorted PBMCs, sampled 3 years after starting antiretroviral therapy. The receptor source for this set is a middle-aged man with HIV.

The V call is TRBV7-2, the J call TRBJ2-3, with TRBD2 as a possible D gene (6 bases). In germline, CDR1 is SGHTA, CDR2 FQGNSA. CDR3 length: 16 residues. V was shortened by 1 base and J by 1 base, with 12 bases between the two germline ends. This chain's CDR3 is CASSLGPSVGTDTQYF. In DNA form, the CDR3 reads TGTGCCAGCAGCTTAGGCCCTAGCGTAGGCACAGATACGCAGTATTTT.

The chain carries TRBV9 and TRBJ2-3, with D perhaps TRBD2 (6 bases). Germline assignment: CDR1 SGDLS and CDR2 YYNGEE. V gave up 4 bases and J gave up 2 bases, with 17 bases separating them. The CDR3 sequence is 16 residues long. DNA for the CDR3: TGTGCCAGCAGCATTAGTGGCGGGGTTTCCACAGATACGCAGTATTTT. Translation: CASSISGGVSTDTQYF.

This chain connects TRBV7-3 to TRBJ2-2; 11 nucleotides agree with TRBD2. V lost 5 bases, J lost 5 bases, and 4 bases stayed unmatched. The CDR3 contains 15 residues. From germline, CDR1 is SGHTA and CDR2 FQGTGA. CDR3 in amino acids: CASSLTSGNTGELFF. The CDR3 nucleotides are TGTGCCAGCAGCCTGACTAGCGGGAATACCGGGGAGCTGTTTTTT.

The chain combines TRBV5-1 with TRBJ2-2, with TRBD2 matching 8 bases. CDR1 is SGHRS, CDR2 YFSETQ, per germline. This CDR3 has 15 amino acids. Germline trimming cut 5 bases from V and 5 bases from J; bases unmatched to any gene: 8. The CDR3 region has the DNA TGCGCCAGCAGGCTTGGGACTAGGGAGACCGGGGAGCTGTTTTTT. It yields the protein CASRLGTRETGELFF.

The rearrangement joins TRBV9 to TRBJ2-7, with D tentatively TRBD2 (5 bases). Deletions cut 2 bases from V and 7 bases from J, with 16 bases between. The CDR3 has 14 amino acids. The germline V gene has CDR1 SGDLS and CDR2 YYNGEE. CDR3 loop: CASSVLGTSGEQYF. CDR3 bases: TGTGCCAGCAGCGTCCTGGGAACCTCGGGGGAGCAGTACTTC.

A few counts support this clone. This chain uses TRBV5-1 with TRBJ1-4; 7 positions agree with TRBD1. The CDR3 contains 15 residues. Germline CDR1 SGHRS, CDR2 YFSETQ. V was pared by 6 bases and J by 10 bases, with 15 bases of the junction left unmatched. The CDR3 sequence is CASTSGTAAMGKLFF. CDR3 nucleotide sequence: TGCGCCAGCACCTCCGGGACAGCGGCAATGGGAAAACTGTTTTTT.

In this sample, this clone turned up once. Here the CDR3 reads CAWEHAMNTEAFF. The CDR3 DNA is TGTGCCTGGGAACATGCCATGAACACTGAAGCTTTCTTT. V usage is TRBV30 and J usage is TRBJ1-1, with D hard to call. V was trimmed by 5 bases and J by 0 bases, leaving 10 bases between them. The CDR3 runs 13 residues. CDR1 GTSNPN and CDR2 SVGIG come from the germline V gene (reference sequence).

CDR3 in amino acids: CASSVEGLTLHF. The CDR3 DNA is TGTGCCAGCAGTGTTGAAGGGCTTACCCTCCACTTT. The chain joins TRBV6-1 to TRBJ1-6; D remains ambiguous. The ends were cut back, 4 bases at V and 14 bases at J, with 12 bases in the middle. Germline CDR1 reads MNHNS; CDR2 reads SASEGT. This CDR3 comprises 12 residues.

This clone came up a few times. The V call is TRBV19, the J call TRBJ2-1; maybe TRBD2 (5 bases). Germline CDR1 LNHDA, CDR2 SQIVND (reference sequence). The V end was cut by 3 bases, the J end by 1 base, with 7 bases between. The CDR3 has 14 amino acids. This CDR3 is CASSMSGSYNEQFF. CDR3 nucleotide sequence: TGTGCCAGTAGTATGTCGGGGTCCTACAATGAGCAGTTCTTC. The full variable domain, completed using reference TRBV19 and TRBJ2-1, is DGGITQSPKYLFRKEGQNVTLSCEQNLNHDAMYWYRQDPGQGLRLIYYSQIVNDFQKGDIAEGYSVSREKKESFPLTVTSAQKNPTAFYLCASSMSGSYNEQFFGPGTRLTVL.

This chain uses TRBV6-5 with TRBJ2-2, with no clear D. The CDR3 is 13 residues long. Between the trimmed V and J ends, which lost 5 bases and 6 bases, there was a span of 10 bases. Per the germline V gene, CDR1 is MNHEY and CDR2 is SVGAGI. The CDR3 here is CASSSKLAGELFF. The CDR3 DNA follows: TGTGCCAGCAGTAGTAAGCTAGCCGGGGAGCTGTTTTTT.

This chain uses TRBV7-8 with TRBJ2-7, with 8 bases that match TRBD2. This CDR3 has 15 residues. The V gene's germline CDR1 is SGHVS and CDR2 FQNEAQ. The J segment lost 1 base and the V segment lost 5 bases, leaving 7 bases of the junction unmatched. CDR3 DNA sequence: TGTGCCAGCAGCGCCACTAGCGGAGGTTCCTACGAGCAGTACTTC. Translating gives CASSATSGGSYEQYF.

The rearrangement joins TRBV6-1 to TRBJ2-7; D is unclear. The CDR3 has 16 residues. Deletions cut 2 bases from V and 0 bases from J, with 14 bases between. Germline V gene data show CDR1 as MNHNS and CDR2 as SASEGT. Here the CDR3 reads CASSENYSPSSYEQYF. In nucleotides, the CDR3 is TGTGCCAGCAGTGAAAATTACAGTCCGAGCTCCTACGAGCAGTACTTC.

The rearrangement uses TRBV2 and TRBJ1-2; D is ambiguous. Trimming cost V 8 bases and J 10 bases, with 11 bases left between them. Germline loops: CDR1 SNHLY, CDR2 FYNNEI. The CDR3 has 10 residues. The CDR3 DNA reads TGTGCCAGCCTTGCCATGACCTACACCTTC. Its translation: CASLAMTYTF.

This chain connects TRBV4-3 to TRBJ2-5, with 7 bases lining up with TRBD2. Germline loops: CDR1 LGHNA, CDR2 YSLEER. This CDR3 region has 15 residues. The ends lost 0 bases at V and 5 bases at J; junction bases unmatched: 6. For the CDR3, the DNA is TGCGCCAGCAGCCAAGAAATGGGGCGGGAGGAGACCCAGTACTTC. Protein: CASSQEMGREETQYF.

This clone was observed a handful of times. The rearrangement links TRBV19 to TRBJ2-7; 7 bases fit TRBD1. CDR3 size: 14 residues. Germline assignment: CDR1 LNHDA and CDR2 SQIVND (reference sequence). The ends lost 7 bases at V and 0 bases at J; junction bases unmatched: 6. The CDR3 nucleotides read TGTGCCAGTAATCAACAGGGGAACTCCTACGAGCAGTACTTC. It is translated as CASNQQGNSYEQYF.

This chain links TRBV4-2 with TRBJ2-4; 7 nucleotides match TRBD2. The V and J ends lost 0 bases and 0 bases, in that order; junction bases with no gene match: 5. Per germline, CDR1 LGHNA and CDR2 YNFKEQ. This CDR3 is 17 amino acids long. In DNA form, the CDR3 reads TGTGCCAGCAGCCAAGATCGGGGGGACTTAGCCAAAAACATTCAGTACTTC. Protein: CASSQDRGDLAKNIQYF.